This T cell receptor (beta chain) was recovered during a study of blood T cell repertoires in COVID-19. Study context: Sources were T cells, B-cell-depleted T cells, or PBMCs; the material itself was cDNA or gDNA.

Profiled with immunoSEQ multiplex PCR; TCRdb holds only in-frame clones, not every one. The table lists over 95,000 clones, roughly 76% of them singletons, with more than 9% in the top ten. The CDR3 is 15 amino acids. V trimming: 6 bases; J trimming: 2 bases; junction bases outside the gene matches: 8. Germline-derived CDR1 and CDR2 are SQVTM and ANQGSEA. The J gene is TRBJ1-5, the V gene TRBV29-1, with 9 bases that match TRBD1. This TCR came from a human donor in a cohort sampled during active COVID-19. The sample taken for sequencing was peripheral blood. DNA of the CDR3: TGCAGCGTCAAGGACAGGGGAGTCGGCAATCAGCCCCAGCATTTT. It is translated as CSVKDRGVGNQPQHF.